This T cell receptor beta chain was profiled in a study of shared clonotypes between healthy human individuals. Concerning this clone itself: Antigen specificity is unknown.

Nashville, Tennessee was home to all donors, who were Caucasian adults. The sequencing of unsorted PBMC DNA took place on ten immunoSEQ deep assay plates. Clones were read by immunoSEQ multiplex PCR, and TCRdb kept only the in-frame ones, dropping some. The sample holds around 500,000 clones, 70% to 85% seen once. Germline V gene lookup returns CDR1 SGDLS and CDR2 YYNGEE. V shed 2 bases and J shed 0 bases, with 12 bases lying between them. CDR3 length: 17 residues. Findings and caveats of the study: The expectation was that sequencing depth would affect clonotype sharing among donors.

V gene TRBV9 combines with J gene TRBJ2-6; maybe TRBD1 (5 bases). Sequenced input: PBMCs. The receptor was derived from a woman aged 40 to 55 in good health. Some clones in this sample may be carry-over from other donors' samples. Here the CDR3 reads CASSVLTGNSGANVLTF. The CDR3 DNA is TGTGCCAGCAGCGTCCTTACAGGAAACTCTGGGGCCAACGTCCTGACTTTC. Complete variable domain (other parts from reference TRBV9 and TRBJ2-6): DSGVTQTPKHLITATGQRVTLRCSPRSGDLSVYWYQQSLDQGLQFLIQYYNGEERAKGNILERFSAQQFPDLHSELNLSSLELGDSALYFCASSVLTGNSGANVLTFGAGSRLTVL.